This TCR beta chain was identified in a study of neurological immune-mediated disorders (dated by TCRdb to about 2019). Regarding the complete study: Using UMI-based sequencing, the study compared peripheral blood TCR-beta repertoires from patients with HTLV-I-associated myelopathy (HAM/TSP), patients with multiple sclerosis, and healthy controls. Longitudinal samples, technical triplicates and paired sorted CD4+ and CD8+ T-cell subsets, alongside PBMC samples, were included among the roughly 96 TCR-beta libraries. The cohort comprised some 71 subjects: roughly 14 HAM/TSP patients, some 35 multiple sclerosis patients and 20 or so healthy controls.

Reading the germline V gene (reference sequence) gives CDR1 GTSNPN and CDR2 SVGIG. The V and J ends are trimmed by 4 bases and 1 base, leaving 13 bases between them. The CDR3 contains 14 residues, cysteine and phenylalanine counted. CDR3 DNA is the only sequence kept; it has 42 bases, read in frame from the first base. Unsorted PBMC libraries were generated from 2 million PBMCs stored in RNAlater at -80 °C until RNA extraction. Peripheral blood underwent Ficoll-Hypaque density gradient centrifugation to isolate PBMCs, which were then cryopreserved in liquid nitrogen. Overall study results and their limits: Expanded clones from different subjects shared no identical CDR3 amino acid sequences, which suggests that TCR-beta repertoires were private in all groups. The highest TCR clonal expansion was observed in HAM/TSP patients, whereas the lowest was observed in MS patients, even when compared with healthy controls.

The table lists this clonotype with many counts. It lacks a known antigen. Qualities for individual bases were not recorded, and no much larger clone is one base off. cDNA was synthesized by template-switch 5'RACE using a primer with a 10-nucleotide random unique molecular identifier that tagged each TCR transcript. Every sequencing run covered 15-18 subjects and yielded more than 180 million TCR-beta sequences. The RNeasy kit was used for extraction of total RNA. The KAPA Real-time Library Amplification kit was used to amplify TCR-beta VDJ regions with primers targeting the TCR constant region and the 5'RACE anchor. Sample indexes and Illumina adaptors were added in a first PCR, after which library yield was increased in a second PCR. After Ampure bead purification, the roughly 650 bp TCR product was size-selected on a 2% E-gel SizeSelection system. Before pooling, libraries had their quality checked on a Bioanalyzer, their concentration measured with Qubit, and their quantity determined with the Kapa Library Quantification kit. Libraries were sequenced paired-end 2 x 150 bp on an Illumina HiSeq 2500. To increase sequence diversity, roughly 25-31% phiX was spiked into each library pool. Regarding the original processing steps: Quality-filtered reads were processed with the UMI-based MiGEC pipeline, and over 75% of raw TCR sequences were removed by the MiGEC pipeline during error correction. IMGT germline references were used for aligning VDJ genes, and each clonotype was defined as a unique CDR3 amino acid sequence together with its V-J genes. Clonal expansion, Shannon diversity and CDR3 relatedness (CalcPairwiseDistances, ClusterSamples) were evaluated with VDJtools, and phylogenetic trees were built with CLCbio workbench. Expanded clones were defined as having at least 8 unique UMIs, based on coefficient-of-variation modelling across technical triplicates. Starting from the raw public reads, TCRdb applied fastp trimming at Q25, assembled clones with MiXCR and retained in-frame beta chains. CDR3 protein sequences are deduplicated, and each keeps its most common genes and DNA. None of the V and J calls come from the authors' own analysis; TCRdb made them. Within this sample are about 22,000 distinct CDR3 sequences, with about 10% of them counted one time only. The biggest ten clones account for less than 25% of the sample.

Input material: PBMCs. This TCR was recovered from a woman aged 55-69 years with HTLV-1-associated myelopathy (HAM/TSP). The rearranged segments are TRBV30 and TRBJ1-1; D gene: possibly TRBD1, on 5 matching bases. In nucleotide form, the sequence is TGTGCCTGGAATGGGGGGTCGGCGAACACTGAAGCTTTCTTT. It codes for CAWNGGSANTEAFF.